The 2 T cell receptor beta chains below all came from one sample that was sequenced in a study of identical twins. MiXCR, run by TCRdb on the 5' RACE reads, gives a single entry per CDR3 protein. The repertoire holds around 480,000 distinct CDR3 sequences, with 14% as singletons. Separately, the same data were catalogued under a study of yellow fever vaccine responses in identical twins.

The material sequenced was CD4+ T cells sorted from blood. The receptors were sampled from a woman aged 18-29 years in good health.

This clonotype was detected a few times. V is TRBV19 and J is TRBJ2-2; the D gene could be TRBD1 or TRBD2 (5 bases each). The CDR3 is 14 amino acids. Per germline, CDR1 LNHDA and CDR2 SQIVND (reference sequence). V was shortened by 8 bases and J by 5 bases, with 15 bases between the two germline ends. The CDR3 DNA sequence: TGTGCCAGTTGTCCGGGACGAAGTACCGGGGAGCTGTTTTTT. Encoded protein: CASCPGRSTGELFF.

This clonotype was seen a handful of times. The CDR3 is CASSFNMGGKAGTQYF. CDR3 coding DNA: TGTGCCAGCAGCTTCAACATGGGCGGGAAGGCAGGGACCCAGTACTTC. The chain uses TRBV7-2 and TRBJ2-5; D possibly corresponds to TRBD2 (6 bases). Trimming removed 3 bases from V and 7 bases from J, with 21 bases in between. There are 16 residues in the CDR3. CDR1 is SGHTA and CDR2 is FQGNSA in the germline V gene.